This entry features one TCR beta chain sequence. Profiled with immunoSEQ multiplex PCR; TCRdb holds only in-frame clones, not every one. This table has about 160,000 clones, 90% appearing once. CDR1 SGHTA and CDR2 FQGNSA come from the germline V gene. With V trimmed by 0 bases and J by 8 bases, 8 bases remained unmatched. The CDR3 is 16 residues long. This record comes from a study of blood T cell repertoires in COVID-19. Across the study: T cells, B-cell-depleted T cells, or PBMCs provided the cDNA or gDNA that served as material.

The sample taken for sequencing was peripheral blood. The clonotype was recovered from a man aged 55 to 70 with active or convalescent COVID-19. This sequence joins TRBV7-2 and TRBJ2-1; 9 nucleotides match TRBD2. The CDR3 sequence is CASSLASAGGLYEQFF. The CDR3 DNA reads TGTGCCAGCAGCTTAGCTTCGGCGGGAGGGCTTTATGAGCAGTTCTTC.